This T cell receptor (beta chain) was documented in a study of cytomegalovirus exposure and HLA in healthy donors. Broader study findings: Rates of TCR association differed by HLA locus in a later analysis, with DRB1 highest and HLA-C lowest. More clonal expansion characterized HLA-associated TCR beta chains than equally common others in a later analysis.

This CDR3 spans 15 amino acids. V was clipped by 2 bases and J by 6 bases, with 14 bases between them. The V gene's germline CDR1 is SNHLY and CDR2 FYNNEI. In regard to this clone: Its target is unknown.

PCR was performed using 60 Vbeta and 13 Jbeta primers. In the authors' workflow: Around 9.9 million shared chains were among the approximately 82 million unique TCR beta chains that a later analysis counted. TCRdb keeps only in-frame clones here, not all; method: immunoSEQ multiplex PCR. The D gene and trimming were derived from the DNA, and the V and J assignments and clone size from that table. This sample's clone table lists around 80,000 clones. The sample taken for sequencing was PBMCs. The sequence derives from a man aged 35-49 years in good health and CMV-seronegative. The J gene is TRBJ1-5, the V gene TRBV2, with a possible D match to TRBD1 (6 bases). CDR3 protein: CASSEQGTLGQPQHF. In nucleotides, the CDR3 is TGTGCCAGCAGTGAACAGGGGACCTTGGGTCAGCCCCAGCATTTT.